This T cell receptor beta chain emerged from a study of blood T cell repertoires in COVID-19. Study-level background: Nucleic acid was either cDNA or gDNA, and it came from T cells, B-cell-depleted T cells, or PBMCs.

Original handling: Scientists estimated how many nucleated cells there were by amplifying reference gene primers. Sequencing used immunoSEQ multiplex PCR; TCRdb keeps in-frame clones, though not all of them. The V and J calls and the clone size are those of that table, but D and trimming were determined from the DNA. This sample carries 99,000 or so clones, around 90% of them seen once, and the ten largest clones take around 5.5%. This TCR was sampled from a human donor in a cohort sampled during active COVID-19. Material for sequencing was peripheral blood.

In nucleotides, the CDR3 is TGCAGTGCTAGTTCCTATAGCGGAGAAATCTACAATGAGCAGTTCTTC. It codes for CSASSYSGEIYNEQFF. This chain links TRBV20-1 with TRBJ2-1; maybe TRBD2 (6 bases). The CDR3 length is 16 residues. Germline V gene data show CDR1 as DFQATT and CDR2 as SNEGSKA (reference sequence). Between the trimmed V and J ends, which lost 3 bases and 3 bases, there was a span of 18 bases.